The following is a T cell receptor beta chain sequence with its context. This sample is part of a study of CD8 T cells in ankylosing spondylitis. The V gene's germline CDR1 is KGHSH and CDR2 LQKENI. Trimming took 6 bases from V and 6 from J, leaving 16 bases between them. The CDR3 length is 14 residues. Each CDR3 protein gets one entry after TCRdb re-called the 5' RACE reads with MiXCR. The sample holds some 250,000 distinct CDR3 sequences, more than 20% seen once. The sequencing input was blood, either unsorted or a sorted T cell fraction (not recorded which). This receptor was taken from a male donor with ankylosing spondylitis or in good health (not recorded which). The chain carries TRBV18 and TRBJ2-3; tentatively, D is TRBD1 (5 bases). CDR3 amino acids: CASSRIGALDTQYF. The CDR3 DNA reads TGTGCCAGCTCGCGGATTGGGGCATTGGATACGCAGTATTTT.